This record concerns one TCR beta chain sequence. The antigen is unknown. The CDR3 sequence is 16 residues long. Trimming cost V 4 bases and J 4 bases; bases outside gene matches: 10. Germline V gene sequence: CDR1 PRHDT, CDR2 FYEKMQ (reference sequence). This entry comes from a study of PD-1 blockade in classical Hodgkin lymphoma. Time point meaning: newly diagnosed, previously untreated cHL patient sample. PBMCs from untreated, newly diagnosed classical Hodgkin lymphoma were comparison samples. Some clones are missing from TCRdb's copy, which holds only in-frame ones; the method was immunoSEQ multiplex PCR. Among tens of thousands of clones listed, approximately 95% were seen once. Study findings and constraints: Reported findings placed baseline TCR diversity lower in newly diagnosed patients (compared with healthy donors).

The sample taken for sequencing was peripheral blood mononuclear cells (PBMCs). The TCR sequence derives from a human donor with classical Hodgkin lymphoma. The rearrangement joins TRBV13 to TRBJ1-2, with 9 bases lining up with TRBD1. The CDR3 is CASSSPTGGAGYGYTF. CDR3 in DNA: TGTGCCAGCAGCTCGCCCACAGGGGGCGCAGGCTATGGCTACACCTTC.